This T cell receptor beta chain was obtained from a study of cytomegalovirus exposure and HLA in healthy donors. Only in-frame clones appear in the TCRdb table, and some are missing; sequencing was by immunoSEQ multiplex PCR. The table shows more than 55,000 clones, with 75% to 95% occurring only once. V dropped 3 bases and J dropped 4; count of bases not matched to a gene: 12. The CDR3 loop spans 17 amino acids. Germline CDR1 is LNHNV and CDR2 is YYDKDF (reference sequence). Study conclusions and caveats: Generally TCR sequences proved uncommon, though certain public TCRs appeared in numerous donors.

As to this clone: The antigen remains undetermined.

The receptor was derived from a man younger than 30 in good health and CMV-seronegative. The rearrangement links TRBV15 to TRBJ2-7; TRBD2 aligns across 10 bases. The sequenced sample was PBMCs. CDR3 region: CATSSRLVPGLAYEQYF. The DNA for the CDR3 is TGTGCCACCAGCAGTCGCCTGGTGCCGGGACTAGCGTACGAGCAGTACTTC.